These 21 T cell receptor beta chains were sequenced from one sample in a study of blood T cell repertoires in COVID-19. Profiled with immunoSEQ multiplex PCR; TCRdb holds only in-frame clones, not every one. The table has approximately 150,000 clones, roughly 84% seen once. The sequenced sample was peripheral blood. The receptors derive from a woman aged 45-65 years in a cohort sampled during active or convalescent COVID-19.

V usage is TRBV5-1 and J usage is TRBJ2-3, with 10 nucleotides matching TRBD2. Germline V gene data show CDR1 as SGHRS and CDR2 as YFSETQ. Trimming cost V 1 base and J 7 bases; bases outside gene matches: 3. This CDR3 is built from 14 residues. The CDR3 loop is CASSLIAGGNTQYF. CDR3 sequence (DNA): TGCGCCAGCAGCTTGATAGCGGGGGGCAATACGCAGTATTTT.

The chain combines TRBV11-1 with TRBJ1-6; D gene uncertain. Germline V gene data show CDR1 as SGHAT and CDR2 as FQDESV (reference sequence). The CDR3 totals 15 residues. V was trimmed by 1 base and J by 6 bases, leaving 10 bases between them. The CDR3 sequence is CASSLEGSFNSPLHF. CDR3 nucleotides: TGTGCCAGCAGCTTAGAAGGGAGTTTTAATTCACCCCTCCACTTT.

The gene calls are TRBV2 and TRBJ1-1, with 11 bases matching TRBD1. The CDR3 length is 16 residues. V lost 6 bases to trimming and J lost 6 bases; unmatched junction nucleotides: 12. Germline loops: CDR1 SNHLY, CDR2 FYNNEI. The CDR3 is CASSGQGAIVSAEAFF. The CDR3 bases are TGTGCCAGCAGCGGACAGGGGGCTATAGTCTCCGCTGAAGCTTTCTTT.

The CDR3 coding sequence is TGTGCCAGCAGCGTAACCACAGGTTTTAATGAAAAACTGTTTTTT. Protein sequence: CASSVTTGFNEKLFF. The chain uses TRBV9 and TRBJ1-4; D is perhaps TRBD1 (5 bases). CDR3 size: 15 residues. The V gene lost 1 base and the J gene lost 4 bases, with 11 bases spanning the gap. The germline V gene encodes CDR1 SGDLS and CDR2 YYNGEE. Looking up the rest from reference TRBV9 and TRBJ1-4 gives the full variable domain: DSGVTQTPKHLITATGQRVTLRCSPRSGDLSVYWYQQSLDQGLQFLIQYYNGEERAKGNILERFSAQQFPDLHSELNLSSLELGDSALYFCASSVTTGFNEKLFFGSGTQLSVL.

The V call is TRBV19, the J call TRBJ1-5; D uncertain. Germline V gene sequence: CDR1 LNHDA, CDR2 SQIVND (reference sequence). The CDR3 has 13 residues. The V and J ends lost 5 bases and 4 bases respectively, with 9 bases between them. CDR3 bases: TGTGCCAGTAGTTCCTCAGTGAATCAGCCCCAGCATTTT. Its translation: CASSSSVNQPQHF.

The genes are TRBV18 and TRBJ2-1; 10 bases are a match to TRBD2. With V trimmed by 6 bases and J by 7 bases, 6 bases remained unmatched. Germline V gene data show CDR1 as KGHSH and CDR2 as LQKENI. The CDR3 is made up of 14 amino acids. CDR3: CASSSTSGVNEQFF. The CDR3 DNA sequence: TGTGCCAGCTCGTCAACTAGCGGGGTGAATGAGCAGTTCTTC.

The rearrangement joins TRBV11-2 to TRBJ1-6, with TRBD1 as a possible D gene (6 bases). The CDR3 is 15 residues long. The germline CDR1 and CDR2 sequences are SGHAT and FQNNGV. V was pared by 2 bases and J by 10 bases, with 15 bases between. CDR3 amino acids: CASSLMIGGNSPLHF. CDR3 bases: TGTGCCAGCAGCTTAATGATAGGGGGAAACTCACCCCTCCACTTT. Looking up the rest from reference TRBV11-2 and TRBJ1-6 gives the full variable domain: EAGVAQSPRYKIIEKRQSVAFWCNPISGHATLYWYQQILGQGPKLLIQFQNNGVVDDSQLPKDRFSAERLKGVDSTLKIQPAKLEDSAVYLCASSLMIGGNSPLHFGNGTRLTVT.

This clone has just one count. The CDR3 nucleotides are TGTGCCAGTAGTATCGGAAGAGCGGGGGGGCAAGAGACCCAGTACTTC. Protein: CASSIGRAGGQETQYF. This chain joins TRBV19 and TRBJ2-5; TRBD2 matches 10 bases. The CDR3 contains 16 residues. The V segment lost 3 bases and the J segment 2 bases; nucleotides outside the gene matches: 6. Germline CDR1 is LNHDA and CDR2 is SQIVND (reference sequence). Supplemented by reference TRBV19 and TRBJ2-5, the full variable domain reads DGGITQSPKYLFRKEGQNVTLSCEQNLNHDAMYWYRQDPGQGLRLIYYSQIVNDFQKGDIAEGYSVSREKKESFPLTVTSAQKNPTAFYLCASSIGRAGGQETQYFGPGTRLLVL.

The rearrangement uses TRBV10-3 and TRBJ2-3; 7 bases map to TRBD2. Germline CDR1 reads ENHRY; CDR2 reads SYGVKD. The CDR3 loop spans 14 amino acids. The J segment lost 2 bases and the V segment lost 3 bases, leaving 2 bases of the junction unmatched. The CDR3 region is CAISDREATDTQYF. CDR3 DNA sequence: TGTGCCATCAGTGATCGGGAGGCCACAGATACGCAGTATTTT.

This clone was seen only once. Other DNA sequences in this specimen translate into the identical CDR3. The CDR3 region is CASSTTGVYGYTF. CDR3 sequence (DNA): TGTGCCAGCAGCACCACAGGGGTCTATGGCTACACCTTC. The gene calls are TRBV12-3 or TRBV12-4 and TRBJ1-2; 7 bases line up with TRBD1. V lost 6 bases and J lost 4; bases outside the gene matches: 5. This CDR3 is 13 amino acids long.

CDR3 nucleotides: TGTGCCAGCAGCTCCAGGGGGGCGAATCAGCCCCAGCATTTT. Encoded protein: CASSSRGANQPQHF. The V and J genes are TRBV7-2 and TRBJ1-5, with 7 positions matching TRBD1. CDR1 and CDR2 (germline): SGHTA, FQGNSA. Losses at the gene ends were 4 bases for V and 4 bases for J; bases not matched to a gene: 4. The CDR3 extends over 14 amino acids. The variable domain in full, completed from reference TRBV7-2 and TRBJ1-5, reads GAGVSQSPSNKVTEKGKDVELRCDPISGHTALYWYRQSLGQGLEFLIYFQGNSAPDKSGLPSDRFSAERTGGSVSTLTIQRTQQEDSAVYLCASSSRGANQPQHFGDGTRLSIL.

The CDR3 here is CASGLVHQGADTGELFF. CDR3 bases: TGTGCTAGTGGTTTGGTACATCAGGGGGCGGACACCGGGGAGCTGTTTTTT. V usage is TRBV12-5 and J usage is TRBJ2-2, with 8 bases lining up with TRBD1. J gave up 3 bases and V 0 bases, and 6 bases lay outside the gene matches. This CDR3 comprises 17 residues. Per the germline V gene, CDR1 is LGHNT and CDR2 is FRNRAP.

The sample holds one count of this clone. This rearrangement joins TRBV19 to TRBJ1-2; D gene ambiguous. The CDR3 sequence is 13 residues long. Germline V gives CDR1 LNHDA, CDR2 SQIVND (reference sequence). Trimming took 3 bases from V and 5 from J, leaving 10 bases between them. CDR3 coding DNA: TGTGCCAGTAGTATGCCTATCTCTTATGGCTACACCTTC. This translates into CASSMPISYGYTF.

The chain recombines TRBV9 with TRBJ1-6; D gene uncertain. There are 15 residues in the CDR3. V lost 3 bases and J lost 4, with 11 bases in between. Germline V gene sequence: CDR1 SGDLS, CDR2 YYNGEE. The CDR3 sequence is CASSERTEYNSPLHF. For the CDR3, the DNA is TGTGCCAGCAGCGAGAGAACAGAGTATAATTCACCCCTCCACTTT.

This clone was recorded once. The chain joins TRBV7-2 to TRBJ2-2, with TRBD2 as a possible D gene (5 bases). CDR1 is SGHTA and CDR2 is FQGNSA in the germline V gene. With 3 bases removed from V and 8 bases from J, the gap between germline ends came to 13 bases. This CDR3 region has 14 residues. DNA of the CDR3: TGTGCCAGCAGCTTCTTGCGAGGGCCTGGGGAGCTGTTTTTT. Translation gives CASSFLRGPGELFF.

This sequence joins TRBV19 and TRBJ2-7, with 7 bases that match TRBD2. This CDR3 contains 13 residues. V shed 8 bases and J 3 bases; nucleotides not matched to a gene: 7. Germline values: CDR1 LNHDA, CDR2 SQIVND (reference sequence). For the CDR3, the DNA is TGTGCCAGTCTGCGGGGGACGAACTACGAGCAGTACTTC. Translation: CASLRGTNYEQYF.

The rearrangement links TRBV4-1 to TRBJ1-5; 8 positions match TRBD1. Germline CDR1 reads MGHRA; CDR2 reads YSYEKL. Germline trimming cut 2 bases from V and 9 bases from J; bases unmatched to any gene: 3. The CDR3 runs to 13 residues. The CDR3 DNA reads TGCGCCAGCAGCCAATCAGGGACAGGGCCCCAGCATTTT. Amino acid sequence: CASSQSGTGPQHF.

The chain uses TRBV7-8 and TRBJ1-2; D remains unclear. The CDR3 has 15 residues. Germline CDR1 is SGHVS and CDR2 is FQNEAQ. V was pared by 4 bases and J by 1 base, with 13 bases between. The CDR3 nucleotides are TGTGCCAGCAGCTATAAGACGGAGAATAACTATGGCTACACCTTC. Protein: CASSYKTENNYGYTF.

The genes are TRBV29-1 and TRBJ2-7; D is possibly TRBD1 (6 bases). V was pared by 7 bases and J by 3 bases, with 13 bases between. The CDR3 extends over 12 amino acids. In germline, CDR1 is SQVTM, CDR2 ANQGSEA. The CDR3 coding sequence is TGCAGCGCCCTCGCAGGGGACTACGAGCAGTACTTC. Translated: CSALAGDYEQYF.

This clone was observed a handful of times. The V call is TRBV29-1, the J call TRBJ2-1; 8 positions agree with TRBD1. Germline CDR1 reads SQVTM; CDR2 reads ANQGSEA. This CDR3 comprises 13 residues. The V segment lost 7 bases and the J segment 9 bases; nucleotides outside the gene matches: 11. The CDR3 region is CSGLTGVGGEQFF. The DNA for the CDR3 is TGCAGCGGTCTGACAGGGGTAGGGGGTGAGCAGTTCTTC.

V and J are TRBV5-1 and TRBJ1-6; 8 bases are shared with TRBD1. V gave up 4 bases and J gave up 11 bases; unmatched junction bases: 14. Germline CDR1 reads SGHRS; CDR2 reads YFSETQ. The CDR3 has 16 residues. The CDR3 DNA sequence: TGCGCCAGCAGCCTCACCTACCAGACAGGGGAGGCACCCCTCCACTTT. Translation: CASSLTYQTGEAPLHF.